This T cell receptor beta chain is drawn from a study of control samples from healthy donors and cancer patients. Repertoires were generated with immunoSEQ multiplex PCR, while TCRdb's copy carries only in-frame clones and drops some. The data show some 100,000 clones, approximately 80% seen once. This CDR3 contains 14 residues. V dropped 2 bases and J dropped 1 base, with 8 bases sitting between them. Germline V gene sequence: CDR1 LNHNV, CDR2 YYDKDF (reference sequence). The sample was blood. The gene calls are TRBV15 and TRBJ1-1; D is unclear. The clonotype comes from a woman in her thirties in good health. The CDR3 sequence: CATSRSNQNTEAFF. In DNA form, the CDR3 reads TGTGCCACCAGCAGATCGAACCAGAACACTGAAGCTTTCTTT.